A selection of T cell receptor beta chains follows, all from one sample in a study of T-cell memory formation after mild COVID-19. Via MiXCR, TCRdb re-called the 5' RACE reads, giving one row per CDR3 protein. The data show fewer than 250,000 distinct CDR3 sequences, roughly a tenth seen once. Sequenced sample: PBMCs or a T cell subset sorted from them (not recorded which). These receptors were taken from a man younger than 35 who had mild COVID-19 (a few samples of this study predate the infection). Cell type and time point are not known. CDR3s include the opening cysteine and the closing phenylalanine or tryptophan. A D gene is named only where the DNA matches it firmly. Expanded clones are given a class, and other clones once, few, many or no size at all.

cdr3_length	v_call	d_call	clone_size	j_call	cdr3_aa	cdr3_nt
14	TRBV18	TRBD1	NA	TRBJ2-3	CASSPGTGPDTQYF	TGTGCCAGCTCACCAGGGACAGGGCCAGATACGCAGTATTTT
15	TRBV7-9	NA	few	TRBJ1-6	CASRPETRGVSPLHF	TGTGCCAGCAGACCGGAGACACGGGGGGTTTCACCCCTCCACTTT
15	TRBV6-5	NA	few	TRBJ1-2	CASSYVDRIPIGYTF	TGTGCCAGCAGTTACGTTGACAGGATCCCAATCGGCTACACCTTC
12	TRBV20-1	NA	NA	TRBJ2-3	CSARAVTDTQYF	TGCAGTGCTAGAGCAGTCACAGATACGCAGTATTTT
13	TRBV7-3	NA	few	TRBJ2-7	CASPLRQDYEHYF	TGTGCCAGCCCCCTCCGACAGGACTACGAGCATTACTTC
14	TRBV14	NA	few	TRBJ1-2	CASSQLGPPYGYTF	TGTGCCAGCAGCCAACTCGGTCCACCATATGGCTACACCTTC
15	TRBV24-1	NA	many	TRBJ1-1	CATSDSGRTNTEAFF	TGTGCCACCAGTGATTCCGGACGTACGAACACTGAAGCTTTCTTT
14	TRBV6-2/TRBV6-3	NA	NA	TRBJ1-5	CASSYTRTNQPQHF	TGTGCCAGCAGTTATACACGGACGAATCAGCCCCAGCATTTT
14	TRBV6-1	NA	few	TRBJ1-1	CASFWGLGGTEAFF	TGTGCCAGCTTTTGGGGTTTAGGCGGAACTGAAGCTTTCTTT
18	TRBV29-1	NA	NA	TRBJ1-3	CSAGGPGPLDPLGNTIYF	TGCAGCGCCGGGGGACCGGGACCCTTGGATCCCCTTGGAAACACCATATATTTT
14	TRBV2	NA	few	TRBJ1-3	CASSEALSGNTIYF	TGTGCCAGCAGTGAAGCCCTCTCTGGAAACACCATATATTTT
16	TRBV18	TRBD1	few	TRBJ2-2	CASSPRTGSNTGELFF	TGTGCCAGCTCCCCTCGGACAGGGTCGAACACCGGGGAGCTGTTTTTT
15	TRBV6-4	TRBD2	few	TRBJ2-3	CASSDGGGSTDTQYF	TGTGCCAGCAGTGATGGGGGAGGGAGCACAGATACGCAGTATTTT
18	TRBV15	NA	NA	TRBJ2-5	CATSRDTRTASPGETQYF	TGTGCCACCAGCAGAGATACGAGGACAGCCTCCCCTGGAGAGACCCAGTACTTC
14	TRBV7-2	NA	many	TRBJ2-1	CASSLVTNGNEQFF	TGTGCCAGCAGCTTAGTTACCAATGGTAATGAGCAGTTCTTC
13	TRBV15	TRBD1	few	TRBJ1-4	CATNRGGYEKLFF	TGTGCCACCAACAGGGGAGGTTATGAAAAACTGTTTTTT
17	TRBV6-2/TRBV6-3	TRBD2	NA	TRBJ2-1	CASRPPPGGSSYNEQFF	TGTGCCAGCCGTCCACCGCCGGGGGGTAGTTCCTACAATGAGCAGTTCTTC
13	TRBV2	NA	NA	TRBJ1-1	CASERAKITEAFF	TGTGCCAGCGAGCGAGCAAAGATCACTGAAGCTTTCTTT
14	TRBV5-4	NA	many	TRBJ2-3	CASSLGLATDTQYF	TGCGCCAGCAGCTTGGGGCTAGCGACAGATACGCAGTATTTT
16	TRBV7-2	NA	many	TRBJ2-3	CASSLVWAPSTDTQYF	TGTGCCAGCAGCTTAGTTTGGGCTCCGAGCACAGATACGCAGTATTTT
11	TRBV12-3/TRBV12-4	NA	few	TRBJ2-3	CASRRSDTQYF	TGTGCCAGCAGGAGGTCAGATACGCAGTATTTT
14	TRBV5-1	NA	NA	TRBJ1-6	CASSLNSRDSPLHF	TGCGCCAGCAGCTTGAACAGCAGAGATTCACCCCTCCACTTT
17	TRBV7-9	TRBD2	NA	TRBJ2-1	CASSLGGLAGGLAEQFF	TGTGCCAGCAGCCTGGGGGGACTAGCGGGGGGTCTGGCGGAGCAGTTCTTC
15	TRBV20-1	TRBD2	many	TRBJ2-5	CSASGTSGAQETQYF	TGCAGTGCTAGTGGGACTAGCGGGGCCCAAGAGACCCAGTACTTC
13	TRBV24-1	TRBD1	NA	TRBJ2-1	CATSYSDRWEQFF	TGTGCCACCAGTTATTCGGACAGGTGGGAGCAGTTCTTC
15	TRBV12-3/TRBV12-4	NA	few	TRBJ2-3	CASSSKAGRGDTQYF	TGTGCCAGCAGTTCCAAGGCGGGGAGAGGAGATACGCAGTATTTT
15	TRBV7-6	TRBD1	many	TRBJ2-3	CASSLWTGSTDTQYF	TGTGCCAGCAGCTTATGGACAGGTAGCACAGATACGCAGTATTTT
13	TRBV11-2	NA	NA	TRBJ2-1	CASRLLRSNEQFF	TGTGCCAGCAGATTATTACGCTCTAATGAGCAGTTCTTC
13	TRBV20-1	TRBD2	few	TRBJ2-5	CSAPRAGGETQYF	TGCAGTGCTCCTCGGGCGGGGGGAGAGACCCAGTACTTC
12	TRBV3-1	NA	many	TRBJ2-3	CASSQGVNTQYF	TGTGCCAGCAGCCAAGGAGTGAATACGCAGTATTTT
15	TRBV5-4	NA	NA	TRBJ2-1	CASSLAGPRDNEQFF	TGTGCCAGCAGCTTGGCGGGGCCCCGGGACAATGAGCAGTTCTTC
12	TRBV6-2/TRBV6-3	NA	once	TRBJ2-5	CASSQSAETQYF	TGTGCCAGCAGTCAAAGTGCAGAGACCCAGTACTTC
15	TRBV5-1	NA	few	TRBJ2-3	CASRFGGLSTDTQYF	TGCGCCAGCCGCTTCGGGGGGCTTAGCACAGATACGCAGTATTTT
15	TRBV20-1	NA	NA	TRBJ2-3	CSAREPGRGTDTQYF	TGCAGTGCTAGAGAGCCAGGGCGGGGCACAGATACGCAGTATTTT
12	TRBV20-1	NA	NA	TRBJ2-3	CSASLSGDTQYF	TGCAGTGCTAGTTTGTCCGGGGATACGCAGTATTTT
16	TRBV15	TRBD2	few	TRBJ2-5	CATSRGSSGGKETQYF	TGTGCCACCAGCAGGGGTTCTAGCGGGGGTAAAGAGACCCAGTACTTC
15	TRBV20-1	NA	NA	TRBJ2-1	CSARVRTRRGNEQFF	TGCAGTGCTAGAGTTAGGACCCGGAGAGGCAATGAGCAGTTCTTC
13	TRBV6-5	NA	NA	TRBJ2-2	CASKGANTGELFF	TGTGCCAGCAAGGGCGCGAACACCGGGGAGCTGTTTTTT
14	TRBV7-2	TRBD2	many	TRBJ2-5	CASSPSGLVETQYF	TGTGCCAGCAGCCCATCGGGACTAGTGGAGACCCAGTACTTC
14	TRBV5-4	NA	many	TRBJ1-2	CASSPTGQNYGYTF	TGTGCCAGCAGCCCCACCGGACAGAACTATGGCTACACCTTC
16	TRBV15	NA	NA	TRBJ1-5	CATSRDRGASNQPQHF	TGTGCCACCAGCAGAGATCGGGGGGCCAGCAATCAGCCCCAGCATTTT
13	TRBV20-1	NA	few	TRBJ2-5	CSASERSRETQYF	TGCAGTGCTTCCGAGCGGTCCAGGGAGACCCAGTACTTC
12	TRBV29-1	NA	NA	TRBJ2-5	CSVGGGAKTQYF	TGCAGCGTAGGAGGGGGGGCGAAGACCCAGTACTTC
14	TRBV20-1	NA	NA	TRBJ1-5	CSASAGAFLQPQHF	TGCAGTGCTAGCGCAGGAGCTTTTCTTCAGCCCCAGCATTTT
16	TRBV5-1	NA	few	TRBJ1-3	CASSVQAMDSGNTIYF	TGCGCCAGCAGCGTTCAGGCTATGGATTCTGGAAACACCATATATTTT
17	TRBV6-5	TRBD1	many	TRBJ1-5	CASSYSLPGQDHQPQHF	TGTGCCAGCAGTTACTCCTTACCGGGACAGGACCATCAGCCCCAGCATTTT
16	TRBV7-7	TRBD2	many	TRBJ2-3	CASSSSGGPGTDTQYF	TGTGCCAGCAGCTCTAGCGGGGGGCCGGGCACAGATACGCAGTATTTT
14	TRBV20-1	NA	many	TRBJ1-4	CSARDVVGGEKLFF	TGCAGTGCTAGAGATGTGGTGGGTGGTGAAAAACTGTTTTTT
14	TRBV7-9	NA	NA	TRBJ2-1	CASSSSDPNNEQFF	TGTGCCAGCAGCTCTTCGGACCCTAACAATGAGCAGTTCTTC
15	TRBV4-1	NA	few	TRBJ2-1	CASSQGIRGHNEQFF	TGCGCCAGCAGCCAGGGTATCCGGGGCCACAATGAGCAGTTCTTC
14	TRBV11-2	TRBD1	few	TRBJ1-2	CASSLGTGEEGYTF	TGTGCCAGCAGCTTAGGGACAGGGGAGGAAGGCTACACCTTC
14	TRBV7-7	NA	few	TRBJ2-5	CASSSTGRQETQYF	TGTGCTAGCAGCTCGACAGGGAGGCAAGAGACCCAGTACTTC
13	TRBV19	NA	few	TRBJ1-1	CASSSSKGTEAFF	TGTGCCAGTTCGTCCTCGAAAGGAACTGAAGCTTTCTTT
15	TRBV6-2/TRBV6-3	NA	NA	TRBJ2-1	CASSYSPGQYNEQFF	TGTGCCAGCAGTTACTCGCCAGGGCAATACAATGAGCAGTTCTTC
16	TRBV4-2	NA	few	TRBJ2-7	CASSPEGQASSYEQYF	TGTGCCAGCAGCCCAGAAGGGCAGGCGAGCTCCTACGAGCAGTACTTC
14	TRBV11-2	NA	many	TRBJ2-7	CASSLVRGSYEQYF	TGTGCCAGCAGCTTAGTGAGGGGCTCCTACGAGCAGTACTTC
14	TRBV7-6	TRBD2	NA	TRBJ2-5	CASTSGGRGETQYF	TGTGCCAGCACCTCGGGGGGACGTGGTGAGACCCAGTACTTC
17	TRBV5-1	TRBD2	many	TRBJ2-3	CASSLGRISGDTDTQYF	TGCGCCAGCAGCTTGGGGCGCATTAGCGGGGACACAGATACGCAGTATTTT
13	TRBV28	NA	few	TRBJ2-5	CASSYQGVETQYF	TGTGCCAGCAGTTATCAGGGTGTAGAGACCCAGTACTTC
15	TRBV3-1	NA	NA	TRBJ1-4	CASSQTTATNEKLFF	TGTGCCAGCAGCCAAACGACCGCAACTAATGAAAAACTGTTTTTT